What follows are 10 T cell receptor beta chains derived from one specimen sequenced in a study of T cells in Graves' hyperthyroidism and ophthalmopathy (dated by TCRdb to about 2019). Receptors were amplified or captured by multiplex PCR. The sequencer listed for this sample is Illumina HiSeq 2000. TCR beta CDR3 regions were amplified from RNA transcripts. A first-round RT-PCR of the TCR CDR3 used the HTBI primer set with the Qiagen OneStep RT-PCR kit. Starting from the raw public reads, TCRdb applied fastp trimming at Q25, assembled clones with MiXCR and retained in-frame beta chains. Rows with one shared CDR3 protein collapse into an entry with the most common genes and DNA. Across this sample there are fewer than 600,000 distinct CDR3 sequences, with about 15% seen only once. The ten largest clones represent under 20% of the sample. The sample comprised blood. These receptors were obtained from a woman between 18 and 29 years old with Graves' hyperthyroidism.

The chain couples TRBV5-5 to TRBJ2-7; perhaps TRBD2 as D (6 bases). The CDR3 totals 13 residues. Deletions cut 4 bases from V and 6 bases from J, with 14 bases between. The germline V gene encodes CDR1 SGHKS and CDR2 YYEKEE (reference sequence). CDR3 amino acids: CASSGGTSIEQYF. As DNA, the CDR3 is TGTGCCAGCAGCGGCGGGACTTCGATCGAGCAGTACTTC.

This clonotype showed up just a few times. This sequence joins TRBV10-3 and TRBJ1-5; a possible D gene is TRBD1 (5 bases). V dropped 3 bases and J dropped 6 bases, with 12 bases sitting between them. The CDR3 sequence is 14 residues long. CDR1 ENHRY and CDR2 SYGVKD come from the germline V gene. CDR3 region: CAISEEGLSQPQHF. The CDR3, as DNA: TGTGCCATCAGTGAAGAGGGGCTGAGTCAGCCCCAGCATTTT.

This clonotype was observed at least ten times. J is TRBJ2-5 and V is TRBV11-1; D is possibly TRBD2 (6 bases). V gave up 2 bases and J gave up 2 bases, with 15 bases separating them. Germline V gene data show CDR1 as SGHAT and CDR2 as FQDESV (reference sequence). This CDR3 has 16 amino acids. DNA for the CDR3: TGTGCCAGCAGCTTATGGTCTAGCGTAGCTCAAGAGACCCAGTACTTC. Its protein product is CASSLWSSVAQETQYF.

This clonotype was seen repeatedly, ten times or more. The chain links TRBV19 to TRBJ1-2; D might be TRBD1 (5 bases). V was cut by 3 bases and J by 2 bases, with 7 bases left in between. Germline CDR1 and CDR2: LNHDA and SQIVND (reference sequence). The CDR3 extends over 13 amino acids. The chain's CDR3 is CASSIRENYGYTF. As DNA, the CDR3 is TGTGCCAGTAGTATCAGGGAAAACTATGGCTACACCTTC.

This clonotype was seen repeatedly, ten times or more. DNA of the CDR3: TGTGCCAGCAGCCGAGAATACCCTGCGGAGCGCCTAGACTACGAGCAGTACTTC. This translates into CASSREYPAERLDYEQYF. The chain joins TRBV2 to TRBJ2-7; D is unclear. Germline CDR1 reads SNHLY; CDR2 reads FYNNEI. V shed 6 bases and J shed 3 bases, with 27 bases lying between them. This CDR3 contains 18 residues.

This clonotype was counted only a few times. The CDR3 region is CASSDWFLGDQPQHF. The DNA for the CDR3 is TGTGCCAGCAGTGATTGGTTCCTAGGGGATCAGCCCCAGCATTTT. V gene TRBV6-1 combines with J gene TRBJ1-5, with D possibly being TRBD1 (5 bases). Trimming pared 3 bases from V and 5 bases from J, leaving 14 bases between. Per the germline V gene, CDR1 is MNHNS and CDR2 is SASEGT. The CDR3 sequence is 15 residues long.

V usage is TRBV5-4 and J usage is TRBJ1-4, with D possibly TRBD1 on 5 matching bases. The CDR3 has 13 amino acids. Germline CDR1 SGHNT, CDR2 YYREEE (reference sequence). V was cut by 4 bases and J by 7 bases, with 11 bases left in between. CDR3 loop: CASSPSGVEKLFF. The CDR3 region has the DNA TGTGCCAGCAGCCCGTCGGGGGTTGAAAAACTGTTTTTT.

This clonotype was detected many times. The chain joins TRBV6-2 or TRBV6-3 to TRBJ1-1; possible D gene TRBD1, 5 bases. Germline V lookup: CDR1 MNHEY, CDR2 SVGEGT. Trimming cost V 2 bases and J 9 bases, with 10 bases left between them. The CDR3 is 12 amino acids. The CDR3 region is CASSYTRDQAFF. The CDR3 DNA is TGTGCCAGCAGTTACACCCGGGACCAAGCTTTCTTT.

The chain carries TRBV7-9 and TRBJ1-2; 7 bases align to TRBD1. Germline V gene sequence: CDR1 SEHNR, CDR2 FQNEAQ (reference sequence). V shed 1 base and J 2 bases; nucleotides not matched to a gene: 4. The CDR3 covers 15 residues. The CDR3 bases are TGTGCCAGCAGCTTAGGACAGGGCAAAAACTATGGCTACACCTTC. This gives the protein CASSLGQGKNYGYTF.

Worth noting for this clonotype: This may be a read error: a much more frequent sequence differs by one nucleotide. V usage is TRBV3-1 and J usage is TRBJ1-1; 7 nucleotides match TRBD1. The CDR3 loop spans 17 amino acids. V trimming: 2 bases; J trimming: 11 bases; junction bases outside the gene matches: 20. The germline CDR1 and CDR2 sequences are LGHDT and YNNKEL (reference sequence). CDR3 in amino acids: CASSQTPPGDSSGEAFF. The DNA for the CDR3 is TGTGCCAGCAGCCAAACTCCCCCAGGGGACAGTTCCGGGGAGGCTTTCTTT.